This T cell receptor beta chain was profiled in a study of T cell changes during pregnancy in multiple sclerosis. Some clones are missing from TCRdb's copy, which holds only in-frame ones; the method was immunoSEQ multiplex PCR. Of under 50,000 clones in the sample, approximately 90% were seen once. The CDR3 loop spans 16 amino acids. Germline CDR1 reads SNHLY; CDR2 reads FYNNEI. V was pared by 4 bases and J by 5 bases, with 17 bases between. The sequencing here drew on CD4+ T cells from peripheral blood mononuclear cells, taken in the second trimester of pregnancy. V usage is TRBV2 and J usage is TRBJ1-4; possible D gene TRBD1, 5 bases. This sequence was found in a female donor in good health, enrolled as a control in a pregnancy study. The CDR3 sequence is CASSGLDAGPNEKLFF. CDR3 DNA: TGTGCCAGCAGTGGGCTCGATGCGGGGCCCAATGAAAAACTGTTTTTT.